This T cell receptor (beta chain) stems from a study of regulatory T cells in long-lasting Graves disease. Notes on the study in general: Persistent Graves' patients possessed reduced TCR diversity relative to recently diagnosed ones. Possibly, too few samples lowered accuracy.

In building TCR beta libraries, iRepertoire HTBI primers were used together with Arm-PCR of CDR3 regions. TCRdb called the multiplex PCR reads again in MiXCR, with one record for every CDR3 protein. The data hold about 560,000 distinct CDR3 sequences, with about 16% observed a single time. Time point here: newly diagnosed GD, antithyroid drugs for less than 3 months. RNA isolated from PBMCs was used to make the TCR library. A few counts support this clonotype. Its antigen is undetermined. Germline CDR1 and CDR2: SEHNR and FQNEAQ (reference sequence). V dropped 1 base and J dropped 5; count of bases not matched to a gene: 7. This CDR3 is built from 17 residues. These data also formed part of another study, on T cells in Graves' hyperthyroidism and ophthalmopathy. That source notes: RT-PCR in the first round (using the HTBI primer set) targeted the TCR CDR3.

The V gene is TRBV7-9, the J gene TRBJ2-2, with 10 bases that match TRBD1. The origin of this receptor is a man younger than 35 with Graves disease. The sequencing here drew on peripheral blood mononuclear cells (PBMCs), taken at new diagnosis, from a patient treated with antithyroid drugs. The CDR3 DNA follows: TGTGCCAGCAGCTTAGGGGACAGGGGCCCCATAACCGGGGAGCTGTTTTTT. This sequence encodes CASSLGDRGPITGELFF.